This T cell receptor beta chain stems from a study of cytomegalovirus exposure and HLA in healthy donors. General study results and limits: TCR sequences were mostly rare, though some public TCRs occurred in many donors.

On this clone: Antigen: not known.

Trimming removed 1 base from V and 1 base from J, with 9 bases in between. Germline V gene lookup returns CDR1 SGHRS and CDR2 YFSETQ. CDR3 length: 16 residues. The PCR used 60 Vbeta and 13 Jbeta primers. The method was immunoSEQ multiplex PCR; TCRdb's version includes in-frame clones alone and lacks a portion of them. The sample yields about 130,000 clones, approximately 78% seen once. The source of this sequence is a woman between 40 and 55 years old in good health and CMV-seropositive. V is TRBV5-1 and J is TRBJ2-6, with a weak D call TRBD1 (5 bases). Sequencing was carried out using PBMCs. The CDR3 nucleotides are TGCGCCAGCAGCTTGACAGGATCGTCTGGGGCCAACGTCCTGACTTTC. Translated, it gives CASSLTGSSGANVLTF.